These 18 T cell receptor beta chains came from one sample sequenced in a study of T cells in Graves' hyperthyroidism and ophthalmopathy. The CDR3 regions of TCR beta were amplified from RNA transcripts. RT-PCR in the first round (using the HTBI primer set) targeted the TCR CDR3. MiXCR, run by TCRdb on the multiplex PCR reads, gives a single entry per CDR3 protein. This sample has fewer than 650,000 distinct CDR3 sequences; more than 13% occur once, and the top ten carry less than 9%. Sequenced material: blood. The receptors come from a young woman with Graves' ophthalmopathy.

The chain has TRBV19 and TRBJ2-7; a weak D match, TRBD1 (5 bases). CDR1 is LNHDA, CDR2 SQIVND, per germline (reference sequence). Trimming cost V 5 bases and J 0 bases, with 17 bases left between them. The CDR3 is 16 amino acids. The CDR3 DNA reads TGTGCCAGTAGTCGCACAGGTTCCGCGAGCTCCTACGAGCAGTACTTC. Residues: CASSRTGSASSYEQYF. Combining the CDR3 with reference TRBV19 and TRBJ2-7 gives the whole variable domain DGGITQSPKYLFRKEGQNVTLSCEQNLNHDAMYWYRQDPGQGLRLIYYSQIVNDFQKGDIAEGYSVSREKKESFPLTVTSAQKNPTAFYLCASSRTGSASSYEQYFGPGTRLTVT.

There are many counts of this clonotype. V usage is TRBV6-1 and J usage is TRBJ1-5, with D hard to call. There are 14 residues in the CDR3. The germline V and J ends were trimmed by 5 bases and 6 bases, with 14 bases remaining between them. Per the germline V gene, CDR1 is MNHNS and CDR2 is SASEGT. CDR3 protein: CASSSDLVGQPQHF. DNA for the CDR3: TGTGCCAGCAGTTCGGACCTCGTAGGTCAGCCCCAGCATTTT.

As regards this clonotype: A read error may explain this, as a much larger clone is one base away. V and J are TRBV7-2 and TRBJ2-2; D not certain. The length of the CDR3 is 15 residues. Germline values: CDR1 SGHTA, CDR2 FQGNSA. CDR3 DNA sequence: TGTGCCAGCAGCTCTACTACCTCGAACGCCGGGGAGCTGTTTTTT. Translating it yields CASSSTTSNAGELFF.

The chain couples TRBV4-1 to TRBJ2-7; possible D gene TRBD2, 5 bases. The germline gives CDR1 MGHRA, CDR2 YSYEKL. The CDR3 length is 13 residues. The V end lost 1 base, the J end lost 5 bases, and 9 bases lay between the germline ends. The CDR3 sequence: CASSQGGFDEQYF. The CDR3, as DNA: TGCGCCAGCAGCCAAGGAGGGTTTGACGAGCAGTACTTC.

The chain is built from TRBV30 and TRBJ2-2; D unresolved. Germline V gene sequence: CDR1 GTSNPN, CDR2 SVGIG (reference sequence). The CDR3 loop spans 14 amino acids. Trimming stripped 6 bases from V and 2 bases from J, with 13 bases between. In DNA form, the CDR3 reads TGTGCCTGCACGCGGCGTCCTAACACCGGGGAGCTGTTTTTT. Amino acids: CACTRRPNTGELFF.

Note on this clonotype: A much larger clonotype is one base distant, so this may be a read error. The J gene is TRBJ2-3, the V gene TRBV3-1, with 9 bases fitting TRBD1. The CDR3 is 17 amino acids. Per germline, CDR1 LGHDT and CDR2 YNNKEL (reference sequence). The CDR3 here is CASSQAVGTGWTDMQYF. The DNA of the CDR3 is TGTGCCAGCAGCCAAGCCGTCGGGACAGGGTGGACAGATATGCAGTATTTT.

The chain links TRBV4-1 to TRBJ2-7, with a possible D match to TRBD2 (6 bases). Germline CDR1 reads MGHRA; CDR2 reads YSYEKL. This CDR3 has 16 residues. The germline V and J ends were trimmed by 0 bases and 7 bases, with 19 bases remaining between them. The CDR3 region is CASSQETSPGVGEQYF. CDR3 coding DNA: TGCGCCAGCAGCCAAGAGACCTCTCCGGGAGTTGGGGAGCAGTACTTC.

This clonotype was picked up many times. The genes are TRBV2 and TRBJ1-1, with 10 bases matching TRBD1. Germline CDR1 reads SNHLY; CDR2 reads FYNNEI. The V segment lost 6 bases and the J segment 4 bases; nucleotides outside the gene matches: 8. The CDR3 has 15 residues. This chain's CDR3 is CASRPRTGGGTEAFF. The DNA for the CDR3 is TGTGCCAGCAGGCCCAGGACAGGGGGAGGCACTGAAGCTTTCTTT.

This clonotype occurred many times. J is TRBJ2-1 and V is TRBV5-1; 13 bases fit TRBD2. The junction had 7 bases not matched to a gene; V was cut back by 4 bases and J by 9 bases. The CDR3 spans 15 residues. The germline CDR1 and CDR2 sequences are SGHRS and YFSETQ. The CDR3 loop reads CASSILAGGRSEQFF. CDR3 in DNA: TGCGCCAGCAGCATACTAGCGGGAGGGCGATCTGAGCAGTTCTTC. Combining the CDR3 with reference TRBV5-1 and TRBJ2-1 gives the whole variable domain KAGVTQTPRYLIKTRGQQVTLSCSPISGHRSVSWYQQTPGQGLQFLFEYFSETQRNKGNFPGRFSGRQFSNSRSEMNVSTLELGDSALYLCASSILAGGRSEQFFGPGTRLTVL.

This clonotype was counted once. This may arise from a read error, as a much more abundant clone is one base away. The chain joins TRBV20-1 to TRBJ2-7; 11 bases map to TRBD1. The germline V gene has CDR1 DFQATT and CDR2 SNEGSKA (reference sequence). The CDR3 loop spans 13 amino acids. The V segment lost 5 bases and the J segment 6 bases; nucleotides outside the gene matches: 6. This CDR3 reads CSAAGTGGGEQYF. The CDR3 DNA follows: TGCAGTGCTGCCGGGACAGGGGGAGGCGAGCAGTACTTC.

This clonotype was observed at least ten times. The chain is built from TRBV6-2 or TRBV6-3 and TRBJ2-1; TRBD1 agrees at 8 bases. The CDR3 totals 19 residues. CDR1 and CDR2 (germline): MNHEY, SVGEGT. J gave up 3 bases and V 0 bases, and 13 bases lay outside the gene matches. This CDR3 reads CASSYSLLPGTGYYNEQFF. In DNA form, the CDR3 reads TGTGCCAGCAGTTACTCGCTACTTCCCGGGACAGGCTACTACAATGAGCAGTTCTTC.

This clonotype showed up many times. The J gene is TRBJ2-1, the V gene TRBV20-1; 10 bases align to TRBD2. Germline CDR1 DFQATT, CDR2 SNEGSKA (reference sequence). J gave up 3 bases and V 3 bases, and 2 bases lay outside the gene matches. This CDR3 region has 14 residues. For the CDR3, the DNA is TGCAGTGCTAGCGCTAGCGGGGGCTACAATGAGCAGTTCTTC. Protein: CSASASGGYNEQFF.

This clonotype has at least ten counts. The genes are TRBV20-1 and TRBJ2-7; no reliable D call. The germline V and J ends were trimmed by 1 base and 1 base, with 23 bases remaining between them. This CDR3 contains 18 residues. CDR1 is DFQATT, CDR2 SNEGSKA, per germline (reference sequence). DNA of the CDR3: TGCAGTGCTAGAGCCGGGCTTGTTTCGCAGGTTGGGTCCTACGAGCAGTACTTC. Protein sequence: CSARAGLVSQVGSYEQYF.

A few counts support this clonotype. The CDR3 DNA reads as TGTGCCAGCAGCCAAGCCTGGGACTACTCCTACGAGCAGTACTTC. This codes for CASSQAWDYSYEQYF. The chain recombines TRBV3-1 with TRBJ2-7; 7 nucleotides match TRBD2. J lost 0 bases, V lost 1 base, and 3 bases had no gene match. In germline, CDR1 is LGHDT, CDR2 YNNKEL (reference sequence). The CDR3 is 15 amino acids.

This clonotype was seen more than once but under ten times. The gene calls are TRBV24-1 and TRBJ2-5, with 8 bases lining up with TRBD1. With V trimmed by 7 bases and J by 5 bases, 5 bases remained unmatched. The length of the CDR3 is 13 residues. CDR1 and CDR2 (germline): KGHDR, SFDVKD. The CDR3 coding sequence is TGTGCCACCAGGGGGACAGGACGGGAGACCCAGTACTTC. Protein product: CATRGTGRETQYF.

This clonotype was observed many times. V usage is TRBV11-3 and J usage is TRBJ1-4, with D tentatively TRBD1 (6 bases). There are 15 residues in the CDR3. Trimming cost V 5 bases and J 8 bases, with 18 bases left between them. Per the germline V gene, CDR1 is SGHNT and CDR2 is YENEEA. CDR3 in DNA: TGTGCCAGCAGCAGAACAGGGACCAAACGAGAAAAACTGTTTTTT. Encoded protein: CASSRTGTKREKLFF.

This clonotype was seen at least ten times. J is TRBJ2-2 and V is TRBV20-1, with D possibly TRBD1 on 5 matching bases. This CDR3 spans 13 amino acids. CDR1 and CDR2 from the germline V gene are DFQATT and SNEGSKA (reference sequence). Trimming cost V 7 bases and J 2 bases, with 11 bases left between them. The CDR3 here is CSGGRANTGELFF. The CDR3 DNA reads TGCAGTGGGGGCAGGGCTAACACCGGGGAGCTGTTTTTT.

This clonotype was detected only a few times. The genes are TRBV4-1 and TRBJ1-1, with 7 bases fitting TRBD1. The V gene's germline CDR1 is MGHRA and CDR2 YSYEKL. The CDR3 totals 15 residues. V lost 1 base to trimming and J lost 1 base; unmatched junction nucleotides: 3. The CDR3 sequence is CASSQGRDRNTEAFF. In DNA, the CDR3 is TGCGCCAGCAGCCAAGGCCGGGACAGGAACACTGAAGCTTTCTTT.